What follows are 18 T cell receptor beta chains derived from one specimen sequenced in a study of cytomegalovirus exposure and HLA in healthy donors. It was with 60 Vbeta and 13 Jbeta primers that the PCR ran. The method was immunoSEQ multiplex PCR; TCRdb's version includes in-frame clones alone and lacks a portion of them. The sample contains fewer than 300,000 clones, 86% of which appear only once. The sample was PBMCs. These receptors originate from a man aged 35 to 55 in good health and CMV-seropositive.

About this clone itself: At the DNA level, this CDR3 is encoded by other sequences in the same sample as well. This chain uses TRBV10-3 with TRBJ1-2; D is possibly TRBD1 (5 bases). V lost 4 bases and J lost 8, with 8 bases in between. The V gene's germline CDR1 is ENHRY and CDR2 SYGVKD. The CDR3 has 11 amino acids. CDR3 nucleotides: TGTGCCATCAGTGCAGGGTACGGCTACACCTTC. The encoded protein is CAISAGYGYTF.

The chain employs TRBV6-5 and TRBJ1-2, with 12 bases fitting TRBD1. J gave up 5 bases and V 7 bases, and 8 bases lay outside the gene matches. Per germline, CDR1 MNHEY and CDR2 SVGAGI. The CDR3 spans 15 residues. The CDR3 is CASTEGQGARYGYTF. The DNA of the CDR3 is TGTGCCAGCACCGAGGGACAGGGGGCGCGGTATGGCTACACCTTC.

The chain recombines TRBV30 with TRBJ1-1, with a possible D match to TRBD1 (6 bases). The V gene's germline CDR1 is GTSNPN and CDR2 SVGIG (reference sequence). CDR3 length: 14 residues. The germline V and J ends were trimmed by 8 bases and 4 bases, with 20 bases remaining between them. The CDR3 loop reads CAREAGGAGTEAFF. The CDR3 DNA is TGTGCCAGAGAAGCCGGGGGGGCGGGCACTGAAGCTTTCTTT.

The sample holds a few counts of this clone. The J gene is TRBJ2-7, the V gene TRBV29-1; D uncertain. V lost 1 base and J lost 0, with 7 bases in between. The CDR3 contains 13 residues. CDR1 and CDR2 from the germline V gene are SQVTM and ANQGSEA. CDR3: CSVEVSSSYEQYF. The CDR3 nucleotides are TGCAGCGTTGAAGTATCGAGCTCCTACGAGCAGTACTTC.

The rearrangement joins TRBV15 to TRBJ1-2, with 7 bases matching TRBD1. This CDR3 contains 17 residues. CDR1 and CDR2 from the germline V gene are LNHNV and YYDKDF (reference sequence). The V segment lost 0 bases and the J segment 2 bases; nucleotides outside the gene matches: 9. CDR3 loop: CATSRDPQGIENYGYTF. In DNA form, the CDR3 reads TGTGCCACCAGCAGAGACCCACAGGGGATTGAGAACTATGGCTACACCTTC.

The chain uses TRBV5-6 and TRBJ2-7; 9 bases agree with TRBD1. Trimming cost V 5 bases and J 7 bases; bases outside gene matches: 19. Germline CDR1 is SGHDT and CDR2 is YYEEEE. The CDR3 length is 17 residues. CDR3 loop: CASSPLPRDRVSKEQYF. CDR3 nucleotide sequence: TGTGCCAGCAGTCCTCTGCCGCGGGACAGGGTTTCGAAAGAGCAGTACTTC.

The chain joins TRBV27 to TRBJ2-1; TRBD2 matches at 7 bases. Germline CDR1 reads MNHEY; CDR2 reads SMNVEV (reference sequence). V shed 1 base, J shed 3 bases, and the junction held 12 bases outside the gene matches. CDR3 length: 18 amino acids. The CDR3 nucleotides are TGTGCCAGCAGTTTATACGCCCCCCCCCGGGGGGACTACAATGAGCAGTTCTTC. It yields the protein CASSLYAPPRGDYNEQFF.

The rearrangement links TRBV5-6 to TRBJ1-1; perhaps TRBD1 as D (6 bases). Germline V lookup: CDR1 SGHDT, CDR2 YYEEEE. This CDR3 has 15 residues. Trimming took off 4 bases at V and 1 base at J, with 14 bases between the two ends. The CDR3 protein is CASSPRGRGNTEAFF. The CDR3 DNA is TGTGCCAGCAGCCCTCGGGGCAGGGGGAACACTGAAGCTTTCTTT.

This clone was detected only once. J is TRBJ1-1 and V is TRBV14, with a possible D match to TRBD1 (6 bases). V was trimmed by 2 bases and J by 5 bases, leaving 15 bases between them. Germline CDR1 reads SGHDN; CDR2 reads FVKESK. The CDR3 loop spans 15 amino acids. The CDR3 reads CASSQRTGWETEAFF. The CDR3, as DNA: TGTGCCAGCAGCCAAAGAACAGGGTGGGAGACTGAAGCTTTCTTT.

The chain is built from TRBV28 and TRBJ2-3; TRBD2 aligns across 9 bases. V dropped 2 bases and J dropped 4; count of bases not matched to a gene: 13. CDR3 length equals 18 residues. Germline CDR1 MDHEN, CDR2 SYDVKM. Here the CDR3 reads CASSLAAAGGGVSDTQYF. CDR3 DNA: TGTGCCAGCAGTTTAGCGGCGGCGGGAGGGGGAGTTTCAGATACGCAGTATTTT. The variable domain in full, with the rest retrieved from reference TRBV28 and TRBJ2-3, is DVKVTQSSRYLVKRTGEKVFLECVQDMDHENMFWYRQDPGLGLRLIYFSYDVKMKEKGDIPEGYSVSREKKERFSLILESASTNQTSMYLCASSLAAAGGGVSDTQYFGPGTRLTVL.

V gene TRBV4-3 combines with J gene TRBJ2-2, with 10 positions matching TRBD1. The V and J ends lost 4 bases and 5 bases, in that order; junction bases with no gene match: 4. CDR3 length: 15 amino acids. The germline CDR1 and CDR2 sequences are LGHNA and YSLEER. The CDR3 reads CASSLDRGRTGELFF. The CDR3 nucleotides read TGCGCCAGCAGCCTCGACAGGGGGCGAACCGGGGAGCTGTTTTTT.

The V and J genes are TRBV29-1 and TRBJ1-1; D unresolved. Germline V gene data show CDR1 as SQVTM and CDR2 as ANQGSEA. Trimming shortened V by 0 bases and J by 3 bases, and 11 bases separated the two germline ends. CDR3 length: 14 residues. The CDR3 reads CSVEDRWQHTEAFF. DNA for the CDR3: TGCAGCGTTGAAGACAGGTGGCAACACACTGAAGCTTTCTTT.

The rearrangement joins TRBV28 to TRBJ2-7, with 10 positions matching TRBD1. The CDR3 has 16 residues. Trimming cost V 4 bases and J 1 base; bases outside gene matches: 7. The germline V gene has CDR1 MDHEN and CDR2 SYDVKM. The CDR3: CASSSPGTGDSYEQYF. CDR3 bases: TGTGCCAGCAGTTCCCCTGGGACAGGGGATTCCTACGAGCAGTACTTC.

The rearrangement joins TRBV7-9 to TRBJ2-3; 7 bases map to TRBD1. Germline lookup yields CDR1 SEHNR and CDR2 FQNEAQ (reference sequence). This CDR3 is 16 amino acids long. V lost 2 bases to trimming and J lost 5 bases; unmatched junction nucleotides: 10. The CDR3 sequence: CASSLRQGGDKDTQYF. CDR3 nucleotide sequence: TGTGCCAGCAGCTTAAGACAGGGTGGGGATAAAGATACGCAGTATTTT.

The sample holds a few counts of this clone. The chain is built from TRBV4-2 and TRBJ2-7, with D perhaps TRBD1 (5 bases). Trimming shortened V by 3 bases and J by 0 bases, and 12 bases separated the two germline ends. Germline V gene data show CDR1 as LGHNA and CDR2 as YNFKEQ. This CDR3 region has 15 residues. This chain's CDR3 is CASSQTDTLSYEQYF. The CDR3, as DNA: TGTGCCAGCAGCCAGACAGATACCCTCTCCTACGAGCAGTACTTC.

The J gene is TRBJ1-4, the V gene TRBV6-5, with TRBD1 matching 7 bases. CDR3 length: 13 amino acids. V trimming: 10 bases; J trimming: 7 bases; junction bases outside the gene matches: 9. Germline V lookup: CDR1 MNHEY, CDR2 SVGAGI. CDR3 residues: CATRTGGREKLFF. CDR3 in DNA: TGTGCCACCCGGACAGGCGGCCGTGAAAAACTGTTTTTT.

The CDR3 is CASNFLAGGFEETQYF. The CDR3 bases are TGTGCCAGCAATTTTCTAGCGGGAGGGTTCGAAGAGACCCAGTACTTC. This chain joins TRBV2 and TRBJ2-5; 12 bases are a match to TRBD2. Germline V gives CDR1 SNHLY, CDR2 FYNNEI. V was clipped by 7 bases and J by 3 bases; unmatched bases: 9. The CDR3 is made up of 16 amino acids.

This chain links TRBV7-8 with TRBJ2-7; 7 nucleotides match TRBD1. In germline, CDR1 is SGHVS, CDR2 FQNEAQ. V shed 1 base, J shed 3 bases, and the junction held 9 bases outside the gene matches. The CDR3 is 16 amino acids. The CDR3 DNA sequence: TGTGCCAGCAGCTTAGATGGTGGACAGGTCCTCTACGAGCAGTACTTC. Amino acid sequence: CASSLDGGQVLYEQYF.